These 22 T cell receptor beta chains were sequenced from one sample in a study of metastatic and nonmetastatic thyroid tumors. Each patient went into thyroid surgery without having received any treatment. With MiXCR, TCRdb called clones anew from the PCR reads. The table has about 40,000 clones, 10% to 12% seen once. Sequencing input: blood. The receptors shown here come from a female donor with papillary thyroid cancer or a benign thyroid nodule (not recorded which). Some clones in this sample may be carry-over from other donors' samples.

The table lists this clone with many counts. The J gene is TRBJ2-7, the V gene TRBV20-1; a possible D gene is TRBD1 (6 bases). The CDR3 runs 15 residues. Trimming took 1 base from V and 6 from J, leaving 19 bases between them. Germline CDR1 is DFQATT and CDR2 is SNEGSKA (reference sequence). CDR3 coding DNA: TGCAGTGCTAGAGTGTGGCCGGGACAAGTCTCCGAGCAGTACTTC. This sequence encodes CSARVWPGQVSEQYF.

This clone was seen repeatedly, ten times or more. The genes are TRBV15 and TRBJ2-5; 7 nucleotides match TRBD2. The CDR3 runs 16 residues. After removal of 5 bases from V and 5 bases from J, the junction contained 14 bases not matched to a gene. CDR1 is LNHNV and CDR2 is YYDKDF in the germline V gene (reference sequence). The CDR3 spells CATSGSRREWEETQYF. As DNA, the CDR3 is TGTGCCACCAGCGGGAGTAGGCGGGAGTGGGAGGAGACCCAGTACTTC.

At least ten counts were recorded for this clone. The chain carries TRBV7-9 and TRBJ2-1; 10 nucleotides match TRBD2. Trimming removed 5 bases from V and 5 bases from J; junction bases left unmatched: 9. CDR3 length: 16 amino acids. Per germline, CDR1 SEHNR and CDR2 FQNEAQ (reference sequence). The CDR3 DNA follows: TGTGCCAGCAGCCTCCTACCTAGCGGGAGTCACAATGAGCAGTTCTTC. Its protein product is CASSLLPSGSHNEQFF.

This clone was counted ten times or more. For the CDR3, the DNA is TGTGCCAGCAGTTTAGGACAGAAGAACACTGAAGCTTTCTTT. It is translated as CASSLGQKNTEAFF. The chain combines TRBV12-3 or TRBV12-4 with TRBJ1-1; possible D gene TRBD1, 5 bases. V lost 1 base and J lost 1, with 7 bases in between. The CDR3 spans 14 residues.

Comment on this clone: A much larger clone differs from this one at a single base, so this may be a read error. This same CDR3 is encoded by further DNA sequences in the sample. The chain employs TRBV3-1 and TRBJ2-1; D is undetermined. The CDR3 covers 15 residues. CDR1 is LGHDT and CDR2 is YNNKEL in the germline V gene (reference sequence). This chain's CDR3 is CASSQGWGLNNEQFF. CDR3 nucleotides: TGTGCCAGCAGCCAAGGGTGGGGATTGAACAACGAGCAGTTCTTC.

There are many counts of this clone. One end of the junction does not line up with germline, which may come from a read error. Other DNA sequences in this sample translate to the same CDR3. The V call is TRBV24-1, the J call TRBJ1-5; no clear D. The CDR3 runs to 14 residues. CDR1 KGHDR and CDR2 SFDVKD come from the germline V gene. The CDR3 DNA sequence: TGCGCCACCAGTGATCTGGAGCATAATCAGCCCCAGCATTTT. Translating gives CATSDLEHNQPQHF.

This sequence joins TRBV5-1 and TRBJ1-1; the D gene is possibly TRBD1 (6 bases). This CDR3 contains 13 residues. V was cut by 7 bases and J by 1 base, with 11 bases left in between. The germline V gene encodes CDR1 SGHRS and CDR2 YFSETQ. This CDR3 is CASRQEPNTEAFF. The CDR3 DNA reads as TGCGCCAGCCGACAGGAGCCGAACACTGAAGCTTTCTTT.

This clone was found many times. The J gene is TRBJ1-3, the V gene TRBV19; D is unclear. The CDR3 extends over 16 amino acids. CDR1 LNHDA and CDR2 SQIVND come from the germline V gene (reference sequence). Between the trimmed V and J ends, which lost 2 bases and 0 bases, there was a span of 11 bases. The CDR3 spells CASSIFYRDSGNTIYF. Written as DNA, the CDR3 is TGTGCCAGTAGTATATTTTATAGGGACTCTGGAAACACCATATATTTT. Complete variable domain (other parts from reference TRBV19 and TRBJ1-3): DGGITQSPKYLFRKEGQNVTLSCEQNLNHDAMYWYRQDPGQGLRLIYYSQIVNDFQKGDIAEGYSVSREKKESFPLTVTSAQKNPTAFYLCASSIFYRDSGNTIYFGEGSWLTVV.

This clone was observed many times. V and J are TRBV28 and TRBJ1-2; TRBD1 matches 9 bases. Trimming at V came to 6 bases and at J to 5 bases, leaving 10 bases not matched to a gene. The CDR3 totals 15 residues. CDR1 and CDR2 from the germline V gene are MDHEN and SYDVKM. This CDR3 reads CASRNRRDRAYGYTF. CDR3 coding DNA: TGTGCCAGCAGAAATCGCCGGGACAGGGCGTATGGCTACACCTTC.

This clone has at least ten counts. The genes are TRBV18 and TRBJ2-5; 8 bases align to TRBD2. Germline V gene sequence: CDR1 KGHSH, CDR2 LQKENI. The CDR3 sequence is 13 residues long. V lost 3 bases, J lost 5 bases, and 2 bases stayed unmatched. The CDR3 sequence: CASSPPGGETQYF. The CDR3 bases are TGTGCCAGCTCACCCCCGGGGGGGGAGACCCAGTACTTC.

This clone was seen at least ten times. The rearrangement uses TRBV5-1 and TRBJ2-2; 8 bases map to TRBD1. The germline V gene has CDR1 SGHRS and CDR2 YFSETQ. The V and J ends lost 2 bases and 6 bases, in that order; junction bases with no gene match: 9. The CDR3 is made up of 16 amino acids. In nucleotides, the CDR3 is TGCGCCAGCAGCTTTTTCGGACAGGGACGGGCCGGGGAGCTGTTTTTT. This encodes CASSFFGQGRAGELFF.

This clone was observed many times. This rearrangement joins TRBV2 to TRBJ1-1; a weak D match, TRBD1 (5 bases). Trimming stripped 5 bases from V and 4 bases from J, with 11 bases between. CDR1 and CDR2 (germline): SNHLY, FYNNEI. The CDR3 spans 13 residues. The CDR3 loop is CASSLGAGTEAFF. CDR3 nucleotides: TGTGCCAGCAGTCTAGGGGCCGGCACTGAAGCTTTCTTT.

This clone appeared many times. The chain employs TRBV12-3 or TRBV12-4 and TRBJ2-2, with TRBD1 as a possible D gene (6 bases). Trimming removed 5 bases at V and 2 bases at J, with 9 bases between. The CDR3 sequence is 14 residues long. In DNA, the CDR3 is TGTGCCAGCAGTATGGGACAAAACACCGGGGAGCTGTTTTTT. It translates to CASSMGQNTGELFF.

This clone was picked up many times. The rearrangement links TRBV5-1 to TRBJ2-7; no clear D gene. The germline CDR1 and CDR2 sequences are SGHRS and YFSETQ. The CDR3 sequence is 13 residues long. Between the trimmed V and J ends, which lost 7 bases and 0 bases, there was a span of 11 bases. CDR3 DNA: TGCGCCAGCGGAGACGGAGCCTCCTACGAGCAGTACTTC. It specifies CASGDGASYEQYF.

This clone appeared many times. The chain recombines TRBV7-2 with TRBJ2-7; maybe TRBD2 (6 bases). CDR1 and CDR2 from the germline V gene are SGHTA and FQGNSA. The CDR3 runs to 18 residues. The V gene lost 3 bases and the J gene lost 3 bases, with 24 bases spanning the gap. CDR3 amino acids: CASSLGGGKPVSGYEQYF. The CDR3 DNA reads TGTGCCAGCAGCTTGGGGGGAGGTAAACCAGTCTCGGGCTACGAGCAGTACTTC.

Many counts were recorded for this clone. The V gene is TRBV11-3, the J gene TRBJ2-7; no definite D call. Germline CDR1 reads SGHNT; CDR2 reads YENEEA. CDR3 length equals 14 residues. Trimming removed 1 base at V and 7 bases at J, with 14 bases between. DNA of the CDR3: TGTGCCAGCAGCTTAGGGCTGACTTCGGAGGAGCAGTACTTC. Its translation is CASSLGLTSEEQYF.

This clone was found many times. This could be a read error, since a much larger clone is one nucleotide away. The rearrangement links TRBV12-3 or TRBV12-4 to TRBJ2-3, with D perhaps TRBD2 (6 bases). CDR3 length equals 16 residues. Trimming cost V 6 bases and J 1 base, with 17 bases left between them. CDR3 nucleotide sequence: TGTGCCAGCAGCCGATCAGTAGCGGAGGGCACAGATACGCAGTATTTT. It is translated as CASSRSVAEGTDTQYF.

This clone occurred many times. The rearrangement uses TRBV11-1 and TRBJ2-7; 10 bases are a match to TRBD1. V lost 5 bases, J lost 7 bases, and 14 bases stayed unmatched. This CDR3 has 16 amino acids. Looked up from germline, CDR1 is SGHAT and CDR2 is FQDESV (reference sequence). CDR3 nucleotide sequence: TGTGCCAGCAGCCCTCACCCGGGACAGGGGTCGGGGGAGCAGTACTTC. This codes for CASSPHPGQGSGEQYF.

This clone turned up a few times. A much more abundant neighbour one base away suggests this may be a read error. The chain carries TRBV4-2 and TRBJ2-6, with D unresolved. The CDR3 loop spans 16 amino acids. CDR1 is LGHNA, CDR2 YNFKEQ, per germline. V shed 4 bases and J shed 2 bases, with 12 bases lying between them. CDR3 in amino acids: CASSPEALAGANVLTF. DNA for the CDR3: TGTGCCAGCAGCCCAGAGGCGTTAGCTGGGGCCAACGTCCTGACTTTC.

This clone was found many times. CDR3 loop: CASTENGGYGYTF. In nucleotides, the CDR3 is TGTGCCAGCACCGAAAATGGGGGCTATGGCTACACCTTC. The chain uses TRBV2 and TRBJ1-2, with D maybe TRBD1 (5 bases). The CDR3 contains 13 residues. Germline V lookup: CDR1 SNHLY, CDR2 FYNNEI. The V gene lost 7 bases and the J gene lost 4 bases, with 13 bases spanning the gap.

This clone has a count of ten or more. The chain employs TRBV6-2 or TRBV6-3 and TRBJ1-1; D is uncertain. The germline gives CDR1 MNHEY, CDR2 SVGEGT. V was trimmed by 2 bases and J by 1 base, leaving 14 bases between them. The CDR3 loop spans 16 amino acids. CDR3 in amino acids: CASSYDYRGANTEAFF. CDR3 DNA sequence: TGTGCCAGCAGTTACGATTACCGGGGTGCGAACACTGAAGCTTTCTTT.

This clone came up many times. In the same sample, other DNA sequences code for this CDR3. The J gene is TRBJ1-1, the V gene TRBV7-3; possible D gene TRBD1, 6 bases. Germline V gene data show CDR1 as SGHTA and CDR2 as FQGTGA. This CDR3 has 14 amino acids. Trimming left V 3 bases short and J 1 base short, with 9 bases between. The CDR3 loop is CASSLSGENTEAFF. In DNA form, the CDR3 reads TGTGCCAGCAGCTTGTCAGGGGAGAACACTGAAGCTTTCTTT.